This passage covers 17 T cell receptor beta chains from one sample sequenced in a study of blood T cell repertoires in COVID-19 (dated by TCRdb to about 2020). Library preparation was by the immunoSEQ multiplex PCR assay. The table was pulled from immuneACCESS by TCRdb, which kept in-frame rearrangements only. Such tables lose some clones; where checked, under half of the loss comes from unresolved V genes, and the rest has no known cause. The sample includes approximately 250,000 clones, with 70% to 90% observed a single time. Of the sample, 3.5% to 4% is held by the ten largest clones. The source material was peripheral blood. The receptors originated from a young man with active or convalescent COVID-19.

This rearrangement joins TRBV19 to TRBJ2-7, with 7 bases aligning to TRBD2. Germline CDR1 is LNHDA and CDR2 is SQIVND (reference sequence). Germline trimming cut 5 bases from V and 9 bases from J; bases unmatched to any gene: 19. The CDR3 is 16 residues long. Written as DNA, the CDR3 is TGTGCCAGTAGTCCCGGGGGGTGGGCTGTGGCGGCTGTGCAGTACTTC. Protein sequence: CASSPGGWAVAAVQYF.

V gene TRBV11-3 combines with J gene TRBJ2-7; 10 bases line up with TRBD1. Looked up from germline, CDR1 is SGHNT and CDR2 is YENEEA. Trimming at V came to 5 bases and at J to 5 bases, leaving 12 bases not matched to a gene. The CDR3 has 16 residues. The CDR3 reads CASSPTFDRGLDEQYF. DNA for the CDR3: TGTGCCAGCAGCCCTACATTTGACAGGGGGCTCGACGAGCAGTACTTC.

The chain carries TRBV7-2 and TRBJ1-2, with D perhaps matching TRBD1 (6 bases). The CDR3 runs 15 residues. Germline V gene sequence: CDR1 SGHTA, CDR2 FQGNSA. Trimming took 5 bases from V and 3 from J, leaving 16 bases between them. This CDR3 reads CASSPLVGQHYGYTF. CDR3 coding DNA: TGTGCCAGCAGCCCACTCGTCGGACAGCACTATGGCTACACCTTC. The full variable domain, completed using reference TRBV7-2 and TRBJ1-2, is GAGVSQSPSNKVTEKGKDVELRCDPISGHTALYWYRQSLGQGLEFLIYFQGNSAPDKSGLPSDRFSAERTGGSVSTLTIQRTQQEDSAVYLCASSPLVGQHYGYTFGSGTRLTVV.

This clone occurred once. This chain's CDR3 is CASIDRLNTEAFF. CDR3 DNA sequence: TGTGCCAGTATAGACAGATTGAACACTGAAGCTTTCTTT. V gene TRBV27 combines with J gene TRBJ1-1, with a weak D call TRBD1 (5 bases). The V gene lost 9 bases and the J gene lost 0 bases, with 11 bases spanning the gap. The CDR3 is made up of 13 amino acids. CDR1 and CDR2 from the germline V gene are MNHEY and SMNVEV (reference sequence).

The CDR3 DNA follows: TGTGCCAGCAGCGTGTGGGGACAGGGGACAGATACGCAGTATTTT. It specifies CASSVWGQGTDTQYF. The chain employs TRBV9 and TRBJ2-3; 10 nucleotides agree with TRBD1. The CDR3 contains 15 residues. With V trimmed by 2 bases and J by 3 bases, 3 bases remained unmatched. In germline, CDR1 is SGDLS, CDR2 YYNGEE.

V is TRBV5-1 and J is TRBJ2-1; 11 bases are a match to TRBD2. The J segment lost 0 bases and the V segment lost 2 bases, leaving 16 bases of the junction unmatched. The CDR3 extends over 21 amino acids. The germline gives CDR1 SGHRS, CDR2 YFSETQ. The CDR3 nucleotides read TGCGCCAGCAGCTTTCTGGGATTGACTAGCGGGACTCCCCTCTCCTACAATGAGCAGTTCTTC. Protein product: CASSFLGLTSGTPLSYNEQFF.

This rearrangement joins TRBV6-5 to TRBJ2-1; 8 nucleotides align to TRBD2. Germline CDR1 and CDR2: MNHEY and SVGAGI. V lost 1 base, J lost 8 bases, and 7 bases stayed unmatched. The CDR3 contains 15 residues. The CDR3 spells CASSYFAGGNYEQFF. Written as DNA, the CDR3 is TGTGCCAGCAGTTACTTCGCGGGAGGTAACTATGAGCAGTTCTTC.

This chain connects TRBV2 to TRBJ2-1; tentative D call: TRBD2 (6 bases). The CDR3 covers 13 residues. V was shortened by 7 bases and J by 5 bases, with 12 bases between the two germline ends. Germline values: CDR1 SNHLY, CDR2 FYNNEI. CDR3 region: CASIRDLNNEQFF. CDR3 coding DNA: TGTGCCAGCATCCGGGACTTAAACAATGAGCAGTTCTTC.

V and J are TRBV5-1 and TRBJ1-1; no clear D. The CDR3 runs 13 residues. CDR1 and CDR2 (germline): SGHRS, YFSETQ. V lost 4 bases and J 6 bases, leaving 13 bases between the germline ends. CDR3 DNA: TGCGCCAGCAGCCTGCGGGCAAGCGCTGAAGCTTTCTTT. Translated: CASSLRASAEAFF.

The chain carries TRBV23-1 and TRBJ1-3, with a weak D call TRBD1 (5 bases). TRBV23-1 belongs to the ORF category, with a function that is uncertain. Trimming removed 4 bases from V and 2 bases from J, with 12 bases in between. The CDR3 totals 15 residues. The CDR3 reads CASSLPGDPGNTIYF. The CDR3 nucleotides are TGCGCCAGCAGTCTCCCGGGGGACCCTGGAAACACCATATATTTT.

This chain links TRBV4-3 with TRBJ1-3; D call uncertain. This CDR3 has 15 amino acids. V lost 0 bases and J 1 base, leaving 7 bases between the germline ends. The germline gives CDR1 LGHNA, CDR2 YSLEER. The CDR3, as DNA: TGCGCCAGCAGCCAAGATTCGGGATCTGGAAACACCATATATTTT. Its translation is CASSQDSGSGNTIYF.

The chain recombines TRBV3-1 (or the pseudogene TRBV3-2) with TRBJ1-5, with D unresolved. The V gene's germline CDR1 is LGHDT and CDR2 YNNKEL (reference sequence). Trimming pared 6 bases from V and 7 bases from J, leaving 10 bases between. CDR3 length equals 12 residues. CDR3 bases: TGTGCCAGCAGTTACCGAGGGCAGCCCCAGCATTTT. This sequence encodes CASSYRGQPQHF.

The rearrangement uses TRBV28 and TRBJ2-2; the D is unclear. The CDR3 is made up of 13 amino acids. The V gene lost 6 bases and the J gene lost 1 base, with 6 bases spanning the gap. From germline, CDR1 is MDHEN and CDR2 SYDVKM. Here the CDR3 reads CASSTENTGELFF. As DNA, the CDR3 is TGTGCCAGCAGCACAGAGAACACCGGGGAGCTGTTTTTT.

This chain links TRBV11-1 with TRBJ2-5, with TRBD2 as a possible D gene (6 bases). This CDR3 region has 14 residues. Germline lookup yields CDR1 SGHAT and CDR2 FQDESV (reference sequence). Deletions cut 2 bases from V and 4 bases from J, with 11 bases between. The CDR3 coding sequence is TGTGCCAGCAGCTTACTGGGGGGAGCAGAGACCCAGTACTTC. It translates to CASSLLGGAETQYF.

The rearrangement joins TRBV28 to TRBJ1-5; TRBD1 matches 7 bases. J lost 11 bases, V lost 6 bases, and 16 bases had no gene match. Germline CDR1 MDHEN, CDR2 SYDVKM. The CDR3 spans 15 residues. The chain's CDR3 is CASSPSRQGNQAQHF. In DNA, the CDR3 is TGTGCCAGCAGCCCCTCTAGACAGGGTAATCAAGCCCAGCATTTT.

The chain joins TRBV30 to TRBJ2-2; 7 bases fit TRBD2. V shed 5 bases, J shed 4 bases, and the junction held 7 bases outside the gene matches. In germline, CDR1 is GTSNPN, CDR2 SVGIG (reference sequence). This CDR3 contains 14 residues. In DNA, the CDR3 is TGTGCCTGGGCCCGGGGGGTAGGCACCGGGGAGCTGTTTTTT. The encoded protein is CAWARGVGTGELFF.

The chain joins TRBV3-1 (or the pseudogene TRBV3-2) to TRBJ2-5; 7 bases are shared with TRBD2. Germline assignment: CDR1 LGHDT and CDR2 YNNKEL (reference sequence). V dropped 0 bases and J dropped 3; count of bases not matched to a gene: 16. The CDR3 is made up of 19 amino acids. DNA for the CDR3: TGTGCCAGCAGCCAAGAGTCTTGGGAGGGGTTGGTGCTAGAAGAGACCCAGTACTTC. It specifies CASSQESWEGLVLEETQYF.